The present entry profiles one TCR beta chain with its context. This sample stems from a study of shared T cell receptors in the human thymus. Germline V CDR1 and CDR2: MGHRA, YSYEKL. There are 15 residues in the CDR3. Deletions cut 1 base from V and 5 bases from J, with 12 bases between. The protocol was immunoSEQ multiplex PCR, while the TCRdb copy is restricted to in-frame clones and leaves out a portion. The table shows roughly 550,000 clones, with approximately 78% occurring only once. These data were also reused for a study on human thymus T cells. From that second work: Donors were healthy Finnish babies undergoing corrective operations for congenital heart defects. Corrective cardiac operations yielded the resected thymus tissue. There appeared to be biased usage of V and J genes in thymic and blood repertoires. Among unrelated individuals, related research reported thymic repertoires that overlapped highly.

The sample taken for sequencing was thymocytes. The clonotype originates from a boy in the first two years of life with a congenital heart defect. The chain combines TRBV4-1 with TRBJ1-5; weak D call: TRBD1 (6 bases). This CDR3 reads CASSQVIQGHQPQHF. In nucleotides, the CDR3 is TGCGCCAGCAGCCAAGTAATACAGGGACATCAGCCCCAGCATTTT.